The 5 T cell receptor beta chains presented below share a single source sample, sequenced in a study of lymphopenia after photon versus proton radiotherapy. The method was immunoSEQ multiplex PCR; TCRdb's version includes in-frame clones alone and lacks a portion of them. Counted here are 30,000 to 40,000 clones, 80% to 95% occurring once; the ten biggest clones make up 15%. The sample in question was peripheral blood, obtained from a patient treated with photon-based radiotherapy. The receptors derive from a man aged 60 to 69 with cholangiocarcinoma.

CDR3 DNA sequence: TGTGCCAGCAGCTTGGGCGGGAGCCCCCCGGACGAGCAGTACTTC. It specifies CASSLGGSPPDEQYF. V and J are TRBV7-9 and TRBJ2-7; 7 positions agree with TRBD2. The CDR3 extends over 15 amino acids. The J segment lost 5 bases and the V segment lost 3 bases, leaving 10 bases of the junction unmatched. Germline V gene lookup returns CDR1 SEHNR and CDR2 FQNEAQ (reference sequence). Full variable domain (missing parts from reference TRBV7-9 and TRBJ2-7): DTGVSQNPRHKITKRGQNVTFRCDPISEHNRLYWYRQTLGQGPEFLTYFQNEAQLEKSRLLSDRFSAERPKGSFSTLEIQRTEQGDSAMYLCASSLGGSPPDEQYFGPGTRLTVT.

The V gene is TRBV2, the J gene TRBJ2-2, with TRBD1 matching over 11 bases. This CDR3 region has 15 residues. With 7 bases clipped from V and 6 bases from J, the junction kept 7 bases outside the gene matches. The germline V gene encodes CDR1 SNHLY and CDR2 FYNNEI. The CDR3 region has the DNA TGTGCCAGCACTGCGGACAGGGGGCGCCCCGGGGAGCTGTTTTTT. Its protein product is CASTADRGRPGELFF.

In its sample, this clone ranks as large. The J gene is TRBJ2-5, the V gene TRBV9, with 10 positions matching TRBD2. Germline V gene lookup returns CDR1 SGDLS and CDR2 YYNGEE. The CDR3 covers 15 residues. Germline trimming cut 1 base from V and 4 bases from J; bases unmatched to any gene: 4. The CDR3 DNA reads as TGTGCCAGCAGCGTAAGCGGGGGGGCATTAGAGACCCAGTACTTC. This encodes CASSVSGGALETQYF.

V gene TRBV28 combines with J gene TRBJ1-2; D uncertain. The CDR3 covers 14 residues. The V and J ends lost 5 bases and 2 bases respectively, with 12 bases between them. Per germline, CDR1 MDHEN and CDR2 SYDVKM. The CDR3 DNA follows: TGTGCCAGCAGTCCCCTCTGGCAGAACTATGGCTACACCTTC. Protein product: CASSPLWQNYGYTF.

The chain has TRBV2 and TRBJ2-3, with TRBD2 matching 8 bases. V shed 2 bases and J 5 bases; nucleotides not matched to a gene: 3. This CDR3 contains 14 residues. Germline assignment: CDR1 SNHLY and CDR2 FYNNEI. CDR3 protein: CASSEFSGRDTQYF. CDR3 nucleotide sequence: TGTGCCAGCAGTGAATTCAGCGGGAGAGATACGCAGTATTTT.